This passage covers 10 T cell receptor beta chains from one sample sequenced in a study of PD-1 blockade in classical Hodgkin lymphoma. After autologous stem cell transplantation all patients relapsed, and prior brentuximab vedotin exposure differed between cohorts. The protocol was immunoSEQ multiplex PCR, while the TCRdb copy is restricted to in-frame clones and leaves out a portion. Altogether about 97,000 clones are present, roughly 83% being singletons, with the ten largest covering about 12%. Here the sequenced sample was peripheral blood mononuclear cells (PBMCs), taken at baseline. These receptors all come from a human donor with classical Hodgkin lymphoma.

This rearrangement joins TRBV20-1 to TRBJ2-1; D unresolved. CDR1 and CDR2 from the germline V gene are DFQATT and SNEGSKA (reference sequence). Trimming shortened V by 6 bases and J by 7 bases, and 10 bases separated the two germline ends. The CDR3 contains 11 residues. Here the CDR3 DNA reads TGCAGTGCCCTGCGGCGGAATGAGCAGTTCTTC. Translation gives CSALRRNEQFF.

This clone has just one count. This CDR3 is CASSDAAHSTYEQYF. The CDR3 coding sequence is TGCGCCAGCAGTGACGCGGCACACAGTACCTACGAGCAGTACTTC. The chain combines TRBV10-2 with TRBJ2-7; D not certain. The CDR3 spans 15 residues. Germline V lookup: CDR1 WSHSY, CDR2 SAAADI. Trimming left V 3 bases short and J 2 bases short, with 14 bases between.

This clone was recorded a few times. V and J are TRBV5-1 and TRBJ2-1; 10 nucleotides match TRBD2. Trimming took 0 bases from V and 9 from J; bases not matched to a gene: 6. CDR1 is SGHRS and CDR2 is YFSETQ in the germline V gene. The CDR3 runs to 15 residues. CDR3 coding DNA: TGCGCCAGCAGCTTGGATCCTAGCGGGAGCGGTGAGCAGTTCTTC. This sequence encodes CASSLDPSGSGEQFF.

CDR3 bases: TGTGCCAGCAGCTTACAGGGTGCGACACTCACATCATGGGAAAAACTGTTTTTT. Translation gives CASSLQGATLTSWEKLFF. The chain is built from TRBV7-2 and TRBJ1-4; D may be TRBD1 (5 bases). V was pared by 2 bases and J by 8 bases, with 24 bases between. This CDR3 has 18 residues. Germline V gene data show CDR1 as SGHTA and CDR2 as FQGNSA.

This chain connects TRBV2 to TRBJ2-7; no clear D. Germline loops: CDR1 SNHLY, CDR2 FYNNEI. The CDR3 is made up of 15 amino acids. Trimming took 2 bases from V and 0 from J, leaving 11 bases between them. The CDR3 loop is CASSERPYFSYEQYF. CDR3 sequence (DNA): TGTGCCAGCAGTGAAAGACCGTACTTCTCCTACGAGCAGTACTTC.

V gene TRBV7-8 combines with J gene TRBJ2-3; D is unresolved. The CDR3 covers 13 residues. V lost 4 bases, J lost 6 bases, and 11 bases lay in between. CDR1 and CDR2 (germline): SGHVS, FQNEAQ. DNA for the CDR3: TGTGCCAGCAGCTCGGGTCATAAGGATACGCAGTATTTT. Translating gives CASSSGHKDTQYF.

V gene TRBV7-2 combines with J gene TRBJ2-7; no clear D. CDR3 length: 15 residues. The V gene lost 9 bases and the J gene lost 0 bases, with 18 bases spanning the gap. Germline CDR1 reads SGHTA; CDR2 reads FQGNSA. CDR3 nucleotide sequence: TGTGCCAGTACTCGGTCGGCTTTCAGCTCCTACGAGCAGTACTTC. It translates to CASTRSAFSSYEQYF.

CDR3 in amino acids: CASGLGAGANVLTF. The CDR3 nucleotides are TGTGCCAGCGGCCTTGGCGCTGGGGCCAACGTCCTGACTTTC. The chain uses TRBV6-5 and TRBJ2-6; D not resolved. The CDR3 runs to 14 residues. Germline V gives CDR1 MNHEY, CDR2 SVGAGI. Trimming pared 8 bases from V and 2 bases from J, leaving 10 bases between.

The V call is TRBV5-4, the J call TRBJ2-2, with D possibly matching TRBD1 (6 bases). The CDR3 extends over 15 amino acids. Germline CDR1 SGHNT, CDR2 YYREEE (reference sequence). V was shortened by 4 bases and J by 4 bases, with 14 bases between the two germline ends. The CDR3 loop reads CASSLAGRGTGELFF. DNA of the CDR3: TGTGCCAGCAGCCTTGCGGGCAGGGGCACCGGGGAGCTGTTTTTT.

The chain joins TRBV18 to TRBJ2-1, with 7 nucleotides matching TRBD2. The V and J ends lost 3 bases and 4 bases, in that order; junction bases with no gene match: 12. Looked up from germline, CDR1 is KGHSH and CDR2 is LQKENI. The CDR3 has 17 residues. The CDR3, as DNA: TGTGCCAGCTCACCCCCCCCAAGGCTAGCGGATTACAATGAGCAGTTCTTC. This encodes CASSPPPRLADYNEQFF. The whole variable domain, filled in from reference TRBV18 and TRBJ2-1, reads NAGVMQNPRHLVRRRGQEARLRCSPMKGHSHVYWYRQLPEEGLKFMVYLQKENIIDESGMPKERFSAEFPKEGPSILRIQQVVRGDSAAYFCASSPPPRLADYNEQFFGPGTRLTVL.